The rows below give T cell receptor beta chains drawn from one sample of a study of CD8+CD57+ T cells in acquired aplastic anemia. Each CDR3 protein is one row after TCRdb ran MiXCR on the reads. This table holds some 120,000 distinct CDR3 sequences, around 48% found once. Material for sequencing was sorted CD4+, CD8+, or CD8+CD57+ T cells (not recorded which) from PBMCs. The receptors derive from a human donor in good health, serving as a control. CDR3s include the opening cysteine and the closing phenylalanine or tryptophan. A D gene is named only where the DNA matches it firmly. Some rows have no size entry. The others give once, few or many, or a class for an expanded clone.

>TRBJ2-7|.|TRBD2|TRBV11-1
TGTGCCAGCAGCCAGATAGCGGGAGGGAGTCCCTACGAGCAGTACTTC
CASSQIAGGSPYEQYF
>TRBJ1-2|once|TRBD1|TRBV24-1
TGTGCCACCGAGGGACAGTCCGGAGATGGCTACACCTTC
CATEGQSGDGYTF
>TRBJ1-2|many|.|TRBV19
TGTGCCAGTAGTATAGATCTTCGGGCGTTAGGTGATGGCTACACCTTC
CASSIDLRALGDGYTF
>TRBJ1-2|.|.|TRBV29-1
TGCAGCGTTTCAGGGGCGAACTATGGCTACACCTTC
CSVSGANYGYTF
>TRBJ2-5|many|TRBD1|TRBV6-1
TGTGCCAGCATTGGACAGGGAAAAGAGACCCAGTACTTC
CASIGQGKETQYF
>TRBJ2-3|many|TRBD2|TRBV4-1
TGCGCCAGCAGTGGAACTAGCGTGGGGACAGATACGCAGTATTTT
CASSGTSVGTDTQYF
>TRBJ1-2|.|TRBD1|TRBV24-1
TGTGCCACCCAGGACAGGAGCTATGGCTACACCTTC
CATQDRSYGYTF
>TRBJ2-3|.|TRBD1|TRBV9
TGTGCCAGCAATCTTCAGGGGGCGATCACAGATACGCAGTATTTT
CASNLQGAITDTQYF
>TRBJ1-2|.|.|TRBV4-3
TGCGCCAGCAGCCAAGATTTTCGGCAGGGGTGGGACTATGGCTACACCTTC
CASSQDFRQGWDYGYTF
>TRBJ2-4|many|.|TRBV7-2
TGTGCCAGCAGTCCTGGCAAAAACATTCAGTACTTC
CASSPGKNIQYF
>TRBJ1-2|.|.|TRBV10-2
TGCGCCAGCAGTGTCAGGAACTATGGCTACACCTTC
CASSVRNYGYTF
>TRBJ1-5|.|TRBD1|TRBV15
TGTGCCACCAGTAACAGGGGGCCGAATCAGCCCCAGCATTTT
CATSNRGPNQPQHF
>TRBJ2-1|many|.|TRBV7-2
TGTGCCAGCAGCCCCTCTAGGGGGGGGGCCAATGAGCAGTTCTTC
CASSPSRGGANEQFF
>TRBJ1-1|.|.|TRBV13
TGTGCCAGCAGCGTTAGCGGGGGGCCCACCGGGGGTGGCCTAAACACTGAAGCTTTCTTT
CASSVSGGPTGGGLNTEAFF
>TRBJ2-3|many|.|TRBV9
TGTGCCAGCAGCTTTCAGAGAGGGGGCACAGATACGCAGTATTTT
CASSFQRGGTDTQYF
>TRBJ2-7|.|.|TRBV9
TGTGCCAGCAGCGTAGACGGAGGGCGGTCTAACGAGCAGTACTTC
CASSVDGGRSNEQYF
>TRBJ2-7|.|TRBD2|TRBV2
TGTGCCAGCAGTGTTAGCGGGGGGGCAGCCTACGAGCAGTACTTC
CASSVSGGAAYEQYF
>TRBJ1-1|.|.|TRBV24-1
TGTGCCACCAGTGATTTGGCGGGGGAAGCTTTCTTT
CATSDLAGEAFF
>TRBJ2-7|many|TRBD1|TRBV12-3/TRBV12-4
TGTGCCAGCAGTCAGGGACAGGGGGGGGAGCAGTACTTC
CASSQGQGGEQYF
>TRBJ1-3|.|.|TRBV5-1
TGCGCCAGCAGCGCGGGAGACTCTGGAAACACCATATATTTT
CASSAGDSGNTIYF
>TRBJ2-5|.|TRBD1|TRBV20-1
TGCAGTGCTACGAATTACAGGGGGGATGAGACCCAGTACTTC
CSATNYRGDETQYF
>TRBJ2-7|many|.|TRBV5-1
TGCGCCAGCAGCTTGGTCGGGGGCTCGGTGGGTGAGCAGTACTTC
CASSLVGGSVGEQYF
>TRBJ2-1|.|TRBD2|TRBV10-3
TGTGCCATCAGTGAGTCGACCCTAGCGGGTCCTTCCTACAATGAGCAGTTCTTC
CAISESTLAGPSYNEQFF
>TRBJ2-1|.|TRBD2|TRBV19
TGTGCCAGTGAACCCATCACTACTAGCGGGGGGGCCCGTGGCAATGAGCAGTTCTTC
CASEPITTSGGARGNEQFF
>TRBJ1-5|.|.|TRBV5-1
TGCGCCAGCAGCTTGGAGGGCAGTAACAATCAGCCCCAGCATTTT
CASSLEGSNNQPQHF
>TRBJ1-4|once|.|TRBV29-1
TGCAGCGCTGGTTGGGGTCGTGAAAAACTGTTTTTT
CSAGWGREKLFF
>TRBJ1-2|few|.|TRBV24-1
TGTGCCACCAGTGTGGAGTCAGGCGGACCGTATGGCTACACCTTC
CATSVESGGPYGYTF
>TRBJ2-1|.|.|TRBV10-2
TGCGCCAGCCGTATGGGTAACTCCTACAATGAGCAGTTCTTC
CASRMGNSYNEQFF
>TRBJ2-3|many|.|TRBV7-3
TGTGCCAGCAGCCCTGGAAGCACAGATACGCAGTATTTT
CASSPGSTDTQYF
>TRBJ1-2|.|.|TRBV19
TGTGCCAGTATTTATAAAGCGGGGGCTAACTATGGCTACACCTTC
CASIYKAGANYGYTF
>TRBJ2-5|.|TRBD2|TRBV5-4
TGTGCCAGCGCCAGGCTAGCGGGGGGGCCGGTGGAGACCCAGTACTTC
CASARLAGGPVETQYF
>TRBJ1-1|many|.|TRBV6-5
TGTGCCAGCAGTTCTCGACAGAAAAACACTGAAGCTTTCTTT
CASSSRQKNTEAFF
>TRBJ2-3|.|TRBD2|TRBV7-4
TGTGCCAGCAGCTCCTCTGGGGGAGGGGGCACAGATACGCAGTATTTT
CASSSSGGGGTDTQYF
>TRBJ2-5|.|.|TRBV20-1
TGCAGTGCTAACTCCGGACAGGCGGGAATAAAGACCCAGTACTTC
CSANSGQAGIKTQYF
>TRBJ2-5|many|.|TRBV20-1
TGCAGTGCTAGCGGGGGGCCTCTGCCCAAAGAGACCCAGTACTTC
CSASGGPLPKETQYF
>TRBJ1-2|.|.|TRBV20-1
TGCAGTGCCCTGGCCCTTTCTAACTATGGCTACACCTTC
CSALALSNYGYTF
>TRBJ1-1|many|TRBD1|TRBV5-1
TGCGCCAGCGGACAGGGGGCGGGCACTGAAGCTTTCTTT
CASGQGAGTEAFF
>TRBJ1-5|.|TRBD1|TRBV19
TGTGCCAGTACCATCGAAGGACAGGGGGATCAGCCCCAGCATTTT
CASTIEGQGDQPQHF
>TRBJ2-7|many|TRBD2|TRBV10-1
TGCGCCAGCAACCTTAGACTAGCGGGGGGGCCGGGCCCCTACGAGCAGTACTTC
CASNLRLAGGPGPYEQYF
>TRBJ1-2|.|.|TRBV9
TGTGCCAGCAGCGTAGCAGGGGCGCGGGGCTACACCTTC
CASSVAGARGYTF
>TRBJ1-1|.|TRBD1|TRBV10-3
TGTGCCATCAGTGCGACAGGGGGCGGCACTGAAGCTTTCTTT
CAISATGGGTEAFF
>TRBJ2-1|many|TRBD2|TRBV19
TGTGCCAGTAGTATGAAGCGGGGGGGAGTCAATGAGCAGTTCTTC
CASSMKRGGVNEQFF
>TRBJ2-5|many|TRBD2|TRBV19
TGTGCCAGTAGTATAGCCACCTCTAGCGGGGGCACCCGGGAGACCCAGTACTTC
CASSIATSSGGTRETQYF
>TRBJ1-3|.|.|TRBV7-6
TGTGCCAGCAGCCCAGGGACGGACTCTGGAAACACCATATATTTT
CASSPGTDSGNTIYF
>TRBJ1-3|.|.|TRBV25-1
TGTGCCAGCAGTGCGTCAGCCTCTGGAAACACCATATATTTT
CASSASASGNTIYF
>TRBJ1-2|many|.|TRBV7-2
TGTGCCAGCAGCCTCGGACAGCCGCTAAACTATGGCTACACCTTC
CASSLGQPLNYGYTF
>TRBJ2-1|few|.|TRBV7-6
TGTGCCAGCAGCTTAGGGGCACTGAATGAGCAGTTCTTC
CASSLGALNEQFF
>TRBJ1-1|few|.|TRBV10-3
TGTGCCAGCAGCGATACAGGGTCTTTAAGCACTGAAGCTTTCTTT
CASSDTGSLSTEAFF
>TRBJ2-1|few|TRBD1|TRBV29-1
TGCAGCGGACGCAGGGGGCGGGTTGGATACAATGAGCAGTTCTTC
CSGRRGRVGYNEQFF
>TRBJ2-2|once|.|TRBV29-1
TGCAGCGTTGGGGGGCGGGTAGGCACCGGGGAGCTGTTTTTT
CSVGGRVGTGELFF
>TRBJ2-1|few|.|TRBV19
TGTGCCAGTAGTGAGGACGGAGGGCGGTACAATGAGCAGTTCTTC
CASSEDGGRYNEQFF
>TRBJ1-4|.|.|TRBV28
TGTGCCAGCAGTTTTGTTACAGGGTTAGCCCTTAATGAAAAACTGTTTTTT
CASSFVTGLALNEKLFF
>TRBJ2-7|.|TRBD1|TRBV2
TGTGCCGGCAGAGCAAGGGCAGGGGGCCCCTACGAGCAGTACTTC
CAGRARAGGPYEQYF